This TCR beta chain was sequenced during a study of Ad26.COV2.S vaccination and SARS-CoV-2 variants. Whole-study results and caveats: Possible underestimation of total T cell responses by the TCR breadth and depth analyses was noted. Individuals receiving vaccine had higher spike-specific TCR breadth than placebo recipients did.

The V gene's germline CDR1 is SEHNR and CDR2 FQNEAQ (reference sequence). Trimming pared 6 bases from V and 3 bases from J, leaving 17 bases between. CDR3 length: 15 residues. Noted treatment: some 19 received Ad26.COV2.S at low or high dose, single or two shots; about 5 received placebo; per-sample allocation not given. Repertoires come from day 63 after the first vaccine or placebo injection. The shot given was an Ad26 vector that makes Wuhan-strain SARS-CoV-2 spike. Here immunoSEQ multiplex PCR was the method, and the copy in TCRdb shows in-frame clones only, minus some. The data contain roughly 320,000 clones, about 86% of them seen just once; the ten biggest clones take up 1.5% to 2.5%. There are a few counts of this clone. Its matching antigen is unknown.

V and J are TRBV7-9 and TRBJ1-1; no clear D gene. This TCR derives from a person aged 18-60 years who received the Ad26.COV2.S COVID-19 vaccine or a placebo. Sequenced material: peripheral blood, taken in a trial of Ad26.COV2.S vaccine versus placebo. CDR3 bases: TGTGCCAGCAGTCGCACACGAATACTGGACACTGAAGCTTTCTTT. Translating gives CASSRTRILDTEAFF. The complete variable domain, with remaining parts taken from reference TRBV7-9 and TRBJ1-1, reads DTGVSQNPRHKITKRGQNVTFRCDPISEHNRLYWYRQTLGQGPEFLTYFQNEAQLEKSRLLSDRFSAERPKGSFSTLEIQRTEQGDSAMYLCASSRTRILDTEAFFGQGTRLTVV.